Presented here are 30 T cell receptor beta chains from one specimen sequenced in a study of T cells after yellow fever vaccination. TCRdb itself ran the 5' RACE reads through MiXCR, one entry per CDR3 protein. Of 620,000 or so distinct CDR3 sequences detected, roughly a sixth appear once; the ten largest clones hold approximately 15%. The material sequenced was PBMCs, taken around 5 days after the first yellow fever vaccination. Receptors were obtained from a man aged 18 to 30 who received the YFV17D yellow fever vaccine.

The rearrangement links TRBV6-4 to TRBJ1-2; D is unresolved. This CDR3 is built from 14 residues. CDR1 and CDR2 from the germline V gene are MRHNA and SNTAGT. Trimming stripped 8 bases from V and 5 bases from J, with 18 bases between. In nucleotides, the CDR3 is TGTGCCAGCGTAAAAGTTACCCCCACATATGGCTACACCTTC. It is translated as CASVKVTPTYGYTF.

Turning to this clonotype: Since no conserved phenylalanine or tryptophan closes the CDR3, a read error is the likely cause. The chain links TRBV28 to TRBJ2-2, with D possibly being TRBD2 (7 bases). The CDR3 totals 17 residues. Germline CDR1 is MDHEN and CDR2 is SYDVKM. V lost 0 bases and J lost 7, with 18 bases in between. The CDR3 sequence: CASSLWTGGTFGGELFS. The CDR3 region has the DNA TGTGCCAGCAGTTTATGGACGGGGGGCACATTCGGCGGGGAGCTGTTTTCT.

This sequence joins TRBV13 and TRBJ1-4; TRBD1 might be the D (5 bases). Per the germline V gene, CDR1 is PRHDT and CDR2 is FYEKMQ (reference sequence). The CDR3 runs to 15 residues. V was cut by 2 bases and J by 8 bases, with 15 bases left in between. CDR3 residues: CASSLSGSGDEKLFF. The CDR3 DNA follows: TGTGCCAGCAGCTTATCAGGATCGGGGGACGAAAAACTGTTTTTT.

The chain couples TRBV14 to TRBJ1-2; a weak D match, TRBD1 (5 bases). There are 14 residues in the CDR3. Germline V gene data show CDR1 as SGHDN and CDR2 as FVKESK. With 4 bases removed from V and 8 bases from J, the gap between germline ends came to 17 bases. As DNA, the CDR3 is TGTGCCAGCAGCCCCGCAGGGAGGTCGTACGGCTACACCTTC. This sequence encodes CASSPAGRSYGYTF.

This clonotype has just a few counts. This rearrangement joins TRBV2 to TRBJ1-3; D remains ambiguous. The germline V gene has CDR1 SNHLY and CDR2 FYNNEI. There are 12 residues in the CDR3. The V gene lost 2 bases and the J gene lost 5 bases, with 4 bases spanning the gap. CDR3 amino acids: CASSESRNTIYF. The CDR3 coding sequence is TGTGCCAGCAGTGAATCCAGAAACACCATATATTTT.

This clonotype was detected only a few times. This sequence joins TRBV10-2 and TRBJ1-2; D not resolved. CDR3 size: 14 residues. Germline-derived CDR1 and CDR2 are WSHSY and SAAADI. V shed 6 bases and J shed 8 bases, with 19 bases lying between them. DNA of the CDR3: TGCGCCAGCAGCCCGACCATGGCGGTAGGGGGCTACACCTTC. It yields the protein CASSPTMAVGGYTF.

V is TRBV9 and J is TRBJ1-5; D may be TRBD1 (5 bases). V lost 4 bases and J 7 bases, leaving 15 bases between the germline ends. The CDR3 length is 14 residues. The germline V gene has CDR1 SGDLS and CDR2 YYNGEE. The CDR3 bases are TGTGCCAGCAGCCAAGCCGAGGGGCGGCAGCCCCAGCATTTT. Protein: CASSQAEGRQPQHF.

The chain has TRBV24-1 and TRBJ1-2, with D tentatively TRBD1 (6 bases). Trimming cost V 1 base and J 8 bases, with 10 bases left between them. This CDR3 has 13 residues. Germline loops: CDR1 KGHDR, CDR2 SFDVKD. The CDR3 loop is CATSDFRGQGYTF. In nucleotides, the CDR3 is TGTGCCACCAGTGATTTTCGGGGGCAGGGCTACACCTTC.

This clonotype was picked up a small number of times. The V gene is TRBV20-1, the J gene TRBJ1-2, with D perhaps matching TRBD1 (6 bases). V was shortened by 5 bases and J by 8 bases, with 15 bases between the two germline ends. The CDR3 sequence is 12 residues long. Germline loops: CDR1 DFQATT, CDR2 SNEGSKA (reference sequence). The chain's CDR3 is CSALTGWGGYTF. In DNA form, the CDR3 reads TGCAGTGCTCTTACAGGGTGGGGCGGCTACACCTTC.

This clonotype has a handful of counts. This chain joins TRBV19 and TRBJ2-2; 9 bases match TRBD2. The V gene end was trimmed by 4 bases and the J gene end by 3 bases; junction bases not matched to a gene: 6. The germline gives CDR1 LNHDA, CDR2 SQIVND (reference sequence). This CDR3 region has 16 residues. As DNA, the CDR3 is TGTGCCAGTAGTACGGCTAGCGGGGATTACACCGGGGAGCTGTTTTTT. This translates into CASSTASGDYTGELFF.

This clonotype was observed many times. The chain links TRBV7-6 to TRBJ1-6; maybe TRBD1 (6 bases). Germline V gene data show CDR1 as SGHVS and CDR2 as FNYEAQ. The V end lost 0 bases, the J end lost 9 bases, and 9 bases lay between the germline ends. CDR3 length: 14 amino acids. CDR3 in amino acids: CASSLAGAASPLHF. CDR3 in DNA: TGTGCCAGCAGCTTAGCGGGGGCGGCTTCACCCCTCCACTTT.

This chain joins TRBV19 and TRBJ2-5; tentative D call: TRBD2 (6 bases). The CDR3 has 14 amino acids. Germline CDR1 LNHDA, CDR2 SQIVND (reference sequence). The V end lost 11 bases, the J end lost 5 bases, and 21 bases lay between the germline ends. CDR3 nucleotide sequence: TGTGCCCTCCCGACTAGGGGCAGCGGTGAGACCCAGTACTTC. This translates into CALPTRGSGETQYF.

This clonotype has only a few counts. The V call is TRBV30, the J call TRBJ2-3; D perhaps matches TRBD1 (6 bases). Germline lookup yields CDR1 GTSNPN and CDR2 SVGIG (reference sequence). V lost 2 bases to trimming and J lost 2 bases, with 14 bases between them. The length of the CDR3 is 15 residues. The CDR3 reads CAWSLRDIFTDTQYF. CDR3 coding DNA: TGTGCCTGGAGTCTCCGGGACATCTTCACAGATACGCAGTATTTT.

This rearrangement joins TRBV4-3 to TRBJ2-3; possible D gene TRBD1, 6 bases. V was clipped by 5 bases and J by 0 bases, with 12 bases between them. Germline loops: CDR1 LGHNA, CDR2 YSLEER. CDR3 length: 15 residues. The CDR3 DNA follows: TGCGCCAGCAGCAGGACAGTTTCTAGCACAGATACGCAGTATTTT. Protein product: CASSRTVSSTDTQYF.

The chain couples TRBV7-2 to TRBJ1-2, with D possibly matching TRBD1 (5 bases). Trimming pared 6 bases from V and 8 bases from J, leaving 16 bases between. Germline loops: CDR1 SGHTA, CDR2 FQGNSA. This CDR3 has 13 amino acids. The CDR3 coding sequence is TGTGCCAGCAGTCTAGCCGGGGGGATCGGCTACACCTTC. Amino acid sequence: CASSLAGGIGYTF.

This clonotype was seen repeatedly, ten times or more. The chain couples TRBV12-3 or TRBV12-4 to TRBJ1-2; a weak D match, TRBD1 (5 bases). The ends were cut back, 5 bases at V and 7 bases at J, with 17 bases in the middle. CDR3 length: 14 amino acids. CDR3: CASSRGAGASGYTF. The CDR3 DNA reads TGTGCCAGCAGTCGAGGTGCCGGGGCCTCTGGCTACACCTTC.

This clonotype was found a few times. V usage is TRBV30 and J usage is TRBJ2-7, with 9 positions matching TRBD1. The ends lost 5 bases at V and 1 base at J; junction bases unmatched: 6. Looked up from germline, CDR1 is GTSNPN and CDR2 is SVGIG (reference sequence). The CDR3 consists of 14 residues. DNA for the CDR3: TGTGCCTGGGACAGGGGGGCAGTGTCCTACGAGCAGTACTTC. As protein: CAWDRGAVSYEQYF. The entire variable domain, with the rest obtained from reference TRBV30 and TRBJ2-7, is as follows: SQTIHQWPATLVQPVGSPLSLECTVEGTSNPNLYWYRQAAGRGLQLLFYSVGIGQISSEVPQNLSASRPQDRQFILSSKKLLLSDSGFYLCAWDRGAVSYEQYFGPGTRLTVT.

This clonotype was detected many times. The chain couples TRBV3-1 to TRBJ2-2; D unclear. Germline CDR1 is LGHDT and CDR2 is YNNKEL (reference sequence). The CDR3 runs to 12 residues. V lost 4 bases and J lost 5, with 5 bases in between. CDR3 sequence reads: CASSLRTGELFF. The CDR3 bases are TGTGCCAGCAGCCTTAGGACCGGGGAGCTGTTTTTT.

This chain connects TRBV10-3 to TRBJ2-3, with 8 positions matching TRBD1. Per germline, CDR1 ENHRY and CDR2 SYGVKD. This CDR3 is built from 13 residues. V lost 6 bases to trimming and J lost 5 bases; unmatched junction nucleotides: 4. Here the CDR3 reads CAIRDRDGDTQYF. CDR3 DNA sequence: TGTGCCATCAGGGACAGGGATGGAGATACGCAGTATTTT.

This clonotype was counted between two and nine times. The chain employs TRBV6-2 or TRBV6-3 and TRBJ1-5; D remains unclear. This CDR3 spans 12 amino acids. V dropped 6 bases and J dropped 5 bases, with 8 bases sitting between them. The germline V gene encodes CDR1 MNHEY and CDR2 SVGEGT. This CDR3 is CASRTGHQPQHF. The DNA of the CDR3 is TGTGCCAGCAGGACCGGTCATCAGCCCCAGCATTTT.

This clonotype was recorded a few times. The chain is built from TRBV6-2 or TRBV6-3 and TRBJ2-1, with no clear D. Germline V gene lookup returns CDR1 MNHEY and CDR2 SVGEGT. This CDR3 has 13 amino acids. Trimming cost V 4 bases and J 4 bases, with 8 bases left between them. CDR3 region: CASSSDFYNEQFF. CDR3 DNA sequence: TGTGCCAGCAGTTCTGACTTTTACAATGAGCAGTTCTTC.

In this sample, this clonotype turned up many times. The rearrangement uses TRBV21-1 and TRBJ2-7; TRBD1, the table's D call, was not compared with the DNA. TRBV21-1 is a recognized pseudogene. CDR3 length: 13 amino acids. This chain's CDR3 is CASSNGRSYEQYF. DNA of the CDR3: TGTGCCAGCAGCAACGGGCGTTCCTACGAGCAGTACTTC.

This clonotype showed up just a few times. This sequence joins TRBV25-1 and TRBJ1-6, with 8 bases fitting TRBD1. V lost 3 bases, J lost 8 bases, and 15 bases stayed unmatched. Germline V gene data show CDR1 as MGHDK and CDR2 as SYGVNS. The CDR3 has 18 residues. The CDR3, as DNA: TGTGCCAGCAGTGATTACAGGGGCCCAGGGGGCCATGATTCACCCCTCCACTTT. Translated: CASSDYRGPGGHDSPLHF.

This clonotype turned up a few times. The chain recombines TRBV5-4 with TRBJ2-3; 8 nucleotides line up with TRBD2. V shed 4 bases and J 2 bases; nucleotides not matched to a gene: 3. CDR3 length equals 14 residues. Per germline, CDR1 SGHNT and CDR2 YYREEE (reference sequence). The CDR3 nucleotides are TGTGCCAGCAGCCGGGGGGGCGACACAGATACGCAGTATTTT. It yields the protein CASSRGGDTDTQYF.

This clonotype was detected a few times. This sequence joins TRBV4-1 and TRBJ2-3; 11 nucleotides match TRBD2. Trimming cost V 8 bases and J 0 bases; bases outside gene matches: 13. From germline, CDR1 is MGHRA and CDR2 YSYEKL. The CDR3 has 18 residues. In nucleotides, the CDR3 is TGCGCCAGCGTCTCTAGCGGGGGGTCCCCTTCTAGCACAGATACGCAGTATTTT. This codes for CASVSSGGSPSSTDTQYF.

This clonotype was counted only a few times. The V call is TRBV5-1, the J call TRBJ2-3; no reliable D call. The V and J ends lost 1 base and 2 bases respectively, with 11 bases between them. This CDR3 has 15 residues. Germline lookup yields CDR1 SGHRS and CDR2 YFSETQ. The CDR3 is CASSLLDPTTDTQYF. The DNA for the CDR3 is TGCGCCAGCAGCTTGTTGGATCCCACCACAGATACGCAGTATTTT.

This clonotype was counted between two and nine times. The V and J genes are TRBV6-1 and TRBJ1-2; D gene ambiguous. The CDR3 has 13 residues. Per the germline V gene, CDR1 is MNHNS and CDR2 is SASEGT. V was shortened by 6 bases and J by 5 bases, with 13 bases between the two germline ends. In DNA form, the CDR3 reads TGTGCCAGCAGAACCGACGGGCGATATGGCTACACCTTC. Translating gives CASRTDGRYGYTF.

This chain's CDR3 is CASSLAYSNQPQHF. Here the CDR3 DNA reads TGTGCCAGCAGTCTCGCTTATAGCAATCAGCCCCAGCATTTT. The chain uses TRBV27 and TRBJ1-5, with D hard to call. In germline, CDR1 is MNHEY, CDR2 SMNVEV (reference sequence). CDR3 length: 14 amino acids. V shed 5 bases and J shed 0 bases, with 8 bases lying between them.

Regarding this clonotype: At one end the junction does not follow the germline gene, possibly because of a read error. This chain connects TRBV20-1 to TRBJ1-1, with TRBD1 matching over 9 bases. This CDR3 has 14 amino acids. The V gene's germline CDR1 is DFQATT and CDR2 SNEGSKA (reference sequence). The CDR3 DNA sequence: TGCTGTGCAAAAGCCTCGACAGGGGGCACTGAAGCTTTCTTT. Amino acids: CCAKASTGGTEAFF.

This clonotype was observed a few times. The V and J genes are TRBV11-2 and TRBJ2-4; TRBD2 matches 9 bases. Germline CDR1 is SGHAT and CDR2 is FQNNGV. The CDR3 has 17 amino acids. After removal of 7 bases from V and 0 bases from J, the junction contained 10 bases not matched to a gene. CDR3: CASIPIAGGEAKNIQYF. CDR3 nucleotide sequence: TGTGCCAGCATACCAATCGCGGGGGGGGAAGCCAAAAACATTCAGTACTTC.